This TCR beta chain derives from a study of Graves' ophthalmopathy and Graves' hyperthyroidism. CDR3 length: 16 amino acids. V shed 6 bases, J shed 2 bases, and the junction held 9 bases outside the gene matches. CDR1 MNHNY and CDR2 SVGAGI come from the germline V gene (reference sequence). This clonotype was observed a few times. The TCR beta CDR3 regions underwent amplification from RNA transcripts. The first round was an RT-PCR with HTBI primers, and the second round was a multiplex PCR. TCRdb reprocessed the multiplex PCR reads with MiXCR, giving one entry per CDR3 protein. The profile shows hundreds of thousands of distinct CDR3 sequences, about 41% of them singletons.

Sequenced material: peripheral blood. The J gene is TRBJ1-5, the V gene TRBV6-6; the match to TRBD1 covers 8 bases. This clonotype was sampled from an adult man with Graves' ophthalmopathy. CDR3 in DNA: TGTGCCAGCAGCCCCACAGGGGGAGTTGGCAATCAGCCCCAGCATTTT. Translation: CASSPTGGVGNQPQHF.